This T cell receptor beta chain was sequenced for a study of shared clonotypes between healthy human individuals. Study in general: The people who gave samples were a couple of women and a few men aged 18 to 49. Study-level findings and limits: It was anticipated that sequencing depth would influence how many clonotypes donors shared. Sorted-subset sequencing, rarefaction showed, was incomplete despite large depth.

Generated by immunoSEQ multiplex PCR, the TCRdb table keeps only in-frame clones and is missing some. The sample carries about 2 million clones, about 95% recorded once. The length of the CDR3 is 17 residues. V shed 5 bases and J 7 bases; nucleotides not matched to a gene: 17. Germline CDR1 and CDR2: SGHRS and YFSETQ. Naive CD8 cells lacked CD45RO and underwent positive selection for CCR7, leaving out terminally differentiated effector memory CD45RA+ cells. Only Caucasian adults living in Nashville, Tennessee served as donors. Points on this clone: Its antigen is not known.

The chain joins TRBV5-1 to TRBJ2-2; 7 nucleotides align to TRBD1. The sequencing input was naive CD8+ T cells sorted from blood. This clonotype was sampled from a young man in good health. The CDR3 DNA sequence: TGCGCCAGCAGTTACCGGGACAGCCCGGTGGGGGACGGGGAGCTGTTTTTT. Translation: CASSYRDSPVGDGELFF.